Given below is one T cell receptor (beta chain) in context. Trimming took off 3 bases at V and 2 bases at J, with 10 bases between the two ends. In germline, CDR1 is SGDLS, CDR2 YYNGEE. The CDR3 has 14 residues. This table comes from immunoSEQ multiplex PCR, and its TCRdb copy is limited to in-frame clones, with some not included. This table holds over a million clones, under 80% found once. The data were taken from a study of shared clonotypes between healthy human individuals. The chain links TRBV9 to TRBJ2-3; D is possibly TRBD1 (6 bases). Material for sequencing was memory CD4+ T cells sorted from blood. Subset: CD45RA-negative fraction. The receptor was isolated from a man younger than 35 in good health. CDR3: CASSGGQPTDTQYF. CDR3 nucleotide sequence: TGTGCCAGCAGCGGAGGACAGCCCACAGATACGCAGTATTTT. The full variable domain, with the rest looked up from reference TRBV9 and TRBJ2-3, is DSGVTQTPKHLITATGQRVTLRCSPRSGDLSVYWYQQSLDQGLQFLIQYYNGEERAKGNILERFSAQQFPDLHSELNLSSLELGDSALYFCASSGGQPTDTQYFGPGTRLTVL.